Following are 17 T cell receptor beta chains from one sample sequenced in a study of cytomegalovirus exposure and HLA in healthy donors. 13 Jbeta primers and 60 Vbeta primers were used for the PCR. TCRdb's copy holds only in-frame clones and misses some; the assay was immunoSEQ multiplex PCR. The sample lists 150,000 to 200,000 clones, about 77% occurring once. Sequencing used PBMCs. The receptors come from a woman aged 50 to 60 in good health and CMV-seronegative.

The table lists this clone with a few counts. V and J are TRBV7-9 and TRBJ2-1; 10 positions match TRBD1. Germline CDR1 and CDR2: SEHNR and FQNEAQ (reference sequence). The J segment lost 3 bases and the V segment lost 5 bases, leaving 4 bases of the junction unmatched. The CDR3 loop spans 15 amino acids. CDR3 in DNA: TGTGCCAGCAGCCGACGGGACAGGGGCTACAATGAGCAGTTCTTC. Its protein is CASSRRDRGYNEQFF.

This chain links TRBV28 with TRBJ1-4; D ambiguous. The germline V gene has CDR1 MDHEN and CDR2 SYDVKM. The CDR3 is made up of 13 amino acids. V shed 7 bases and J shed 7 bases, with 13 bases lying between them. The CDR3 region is CASIPGGSEKLFF. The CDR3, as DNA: TGTGCCAGCATCCCGGGCGGGAGTGAAAAACTGTTTTTT.

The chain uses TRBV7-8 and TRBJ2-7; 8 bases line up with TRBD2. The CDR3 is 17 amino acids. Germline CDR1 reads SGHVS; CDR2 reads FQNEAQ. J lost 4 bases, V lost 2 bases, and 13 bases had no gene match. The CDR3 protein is CASSLKLLVAGTYEQYF. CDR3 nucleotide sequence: TGTGCCAGCAGCTTAAAACTTCTGGTAGCGGGGACATACGAGCAGTACTTC. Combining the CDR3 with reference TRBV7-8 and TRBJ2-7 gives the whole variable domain GAGVSQSPRYKVAKRGQDVALRCDPISGHVSLFWYQQALGQGPEFLTYFQNEAQLDKSGLPSDRFFAERPEGSVSTLKIQRTQQEDSAVYLCASSLKLLVAGTYEQYFGPGTRLTVT.

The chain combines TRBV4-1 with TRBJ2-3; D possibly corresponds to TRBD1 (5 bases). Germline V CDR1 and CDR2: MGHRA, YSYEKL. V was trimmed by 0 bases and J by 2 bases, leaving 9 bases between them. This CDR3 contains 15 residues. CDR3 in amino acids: CASSQERGNTDTQYF. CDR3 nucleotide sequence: TGCGCCAGCAGCCAAGAAAGGGGTAACACAGATACGCAGTATTTT.

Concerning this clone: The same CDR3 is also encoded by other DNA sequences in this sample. The CDR3 DNA sequence: TGTGCCAGCTCACCACCGGCAGGGGGCGTCTATGGCTACACCTTC. Its translation is CASSPPAGGVYGYTF. V is TRBV18 and J is TRBJ1-2, with 8 positions matching TRBD1. This CDR3 region has 15 residues. Germline lookup yields CDR1 KGHSH and CDR2 LQKENI. Losses at the gene ends were 0 bases for V and 4 bases for J; bases not matched to a gene: 4.

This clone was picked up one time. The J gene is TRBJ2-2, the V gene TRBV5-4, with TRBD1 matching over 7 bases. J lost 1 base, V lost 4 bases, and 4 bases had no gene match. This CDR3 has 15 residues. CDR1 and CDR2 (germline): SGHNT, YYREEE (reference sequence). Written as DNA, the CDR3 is TGTGCCAGCAGCCCCTGGACAGGGAACACCGGGGAGCTGTTTTTT. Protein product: CASSPWTGNTGELFF.

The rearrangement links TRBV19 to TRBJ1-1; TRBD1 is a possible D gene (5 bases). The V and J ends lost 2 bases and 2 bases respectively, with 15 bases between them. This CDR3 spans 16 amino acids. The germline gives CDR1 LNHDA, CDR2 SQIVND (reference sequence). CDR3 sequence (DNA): TGTGCCAGTAGTATACGGGAGGGGCCTTCAAACACTGAAGCTTTCTTT. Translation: CASSIREGPSNTEAFF.

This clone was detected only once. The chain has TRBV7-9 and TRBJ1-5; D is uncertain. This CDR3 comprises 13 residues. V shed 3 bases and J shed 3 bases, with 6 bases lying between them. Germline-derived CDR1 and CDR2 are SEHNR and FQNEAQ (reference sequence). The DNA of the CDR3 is TGTGCCAGCAGCTTGGCCTTCAATCAGCCCCAGCATTTT. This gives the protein CASSLAFNQPQHF.

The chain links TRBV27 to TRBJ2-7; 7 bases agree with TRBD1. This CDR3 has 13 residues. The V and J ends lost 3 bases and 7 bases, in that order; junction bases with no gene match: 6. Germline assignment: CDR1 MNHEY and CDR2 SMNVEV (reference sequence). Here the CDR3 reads CASSFSQGWEQYF. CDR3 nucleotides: TGTGCCAGCAGTTTTTCACAGGGGTGGGAGCAGTACTTC.

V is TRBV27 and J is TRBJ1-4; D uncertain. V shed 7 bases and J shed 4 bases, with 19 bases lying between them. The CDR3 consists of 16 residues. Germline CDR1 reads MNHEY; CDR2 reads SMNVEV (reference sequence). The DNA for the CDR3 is TGTGCCAGCAAGAGGGCCGGCCGGATGAGTAATGAAAAACTGTTTTTT. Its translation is CASKRAGRMSNEKLFF.

This chain's CDR3 is CAIKTGNTEAFF. The CDR3 DNA reads as TGTGCCATCAAAACGGGGAACACTGAAGCTTTCTTT. The chain employs TRBV10-3 and TRBJ1-1; D remains unclear. V was shortened by 7 bases and J by 1 base, with 7 bases between the two germline ends. CDR1 ENHRY and CDR2 SYGVKD come from the germline V gene. The CDR3 extends over 12 amino acids.

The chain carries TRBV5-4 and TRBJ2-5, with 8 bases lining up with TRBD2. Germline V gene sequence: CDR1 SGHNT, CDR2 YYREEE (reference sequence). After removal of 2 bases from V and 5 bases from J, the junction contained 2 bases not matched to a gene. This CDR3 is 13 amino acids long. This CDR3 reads CASSFSGAETQYF. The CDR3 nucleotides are TGTGCCAGCAGCTTTAGCGGGGCCGAGACCCAGTACTTC.

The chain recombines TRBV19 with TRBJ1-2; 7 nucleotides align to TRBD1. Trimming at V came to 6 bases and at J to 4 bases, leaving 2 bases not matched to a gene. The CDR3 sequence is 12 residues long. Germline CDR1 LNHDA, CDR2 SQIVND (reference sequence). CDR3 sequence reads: CASRGTAYGYTF. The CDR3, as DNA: TGTGCCAGTAGGGGGACAGCCTATGGCTACACCTTC.

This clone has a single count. CDR3 residues: CASTKPAGEQYF. CDR3 DNA: TGTGCCAGCACAAAACCAGCGGGCGAGCAGTACTTC. The chain links TRBV6-5 to TRBJ2-7, with D perhaps matching TRBD2 (6 bases). The CDR3 has 12 amino acids. V lost 7 bases and J lost 6, with 13 bases in between. Looked up from germline, CDR1 is MNHEY and CDR2 is SVGAGI.

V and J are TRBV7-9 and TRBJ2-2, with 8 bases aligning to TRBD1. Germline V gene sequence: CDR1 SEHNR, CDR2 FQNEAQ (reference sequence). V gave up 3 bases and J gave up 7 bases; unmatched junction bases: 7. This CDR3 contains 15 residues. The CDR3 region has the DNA TGTGCCAGCAGCTTCGGACAGGGTGCAAGCGGGGAGCTGTTTTTT. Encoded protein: CASSFGQGASGELFF.

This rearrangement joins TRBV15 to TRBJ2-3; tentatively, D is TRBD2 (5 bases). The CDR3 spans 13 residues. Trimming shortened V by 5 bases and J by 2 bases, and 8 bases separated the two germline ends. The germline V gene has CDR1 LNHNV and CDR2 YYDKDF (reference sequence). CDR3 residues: CATSRRDTDTQYF. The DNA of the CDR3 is TGTGCCACCAGCCGCCGGGACACAGATACGCAGTATTTT.

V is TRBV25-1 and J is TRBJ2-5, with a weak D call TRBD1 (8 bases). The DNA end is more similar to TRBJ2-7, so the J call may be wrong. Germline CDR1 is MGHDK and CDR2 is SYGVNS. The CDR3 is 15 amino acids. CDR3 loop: CASSELDREGYEQYF. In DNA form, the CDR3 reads TGTGCCAGCAGTGAATTGGACAGGGAGGGATACGAGCAGTACTTC.